The 20 T cell receptor beta chains in this list originate from one sample, sequenced in a study of beta chain features in type 1 diabetes. Study findings and constraints: In every one of the four CD4+ subsets, TCRB CDR3s were moderately but significantly shorter in Type 1 diabetes patients.

As every portion of the isolated RNA was reverse transcribed, the sequencing read expressed TCRB transcripts. Only in-frame clones appear in the TCRdb table, and some are missing; sequencing was by immunoSEQ multiplex PCR. Seen here are approximately 150,000 clones, around 63% observed once, and the top ten hold about 0.081%. Which antigens these TCRs recognize remains unknown. The sample taken for sequencing was naive CD4+ T cells from blood. The source of these receptors is a man younger than 45 with type 1 diabetes.

The chain combines TRBV29-1 with TRBJ2-5, with TRBD2 identical over 8 bases. Germline V CDR1 and CDR2: SQVTM, ANQGSEA. Unmatched junction bases numbered 14, after V lost 7 bases and J lost 4 bases. The CDR3 is made up of 15 amino acids. The CDR3 loop reads CSGSPGGTNGETQYF. The CDR3 coding sequence is TGCAGCGGGAGCCCGGGGGGGACAAACGGAGAGACCCAGTACTTC.

This clone was counted a few times. This rearrangement joins TRBV2 to TRBJ2-1; D remains unclear. The germline V gene has CDR1 SNHLY and CDR2 FYNNEI. The CDR3 extends over 13 amino acids. The V end was cut by 6 bases, the J end by 7 bases, with 13 bases between. CDR3 in DNA: TGTGCCAGCAGGCGCAGGTTGCTTAATGAGCAGTTCTTC. Amino acid sequence: CASRRRLLNEQFF.

This clone showed up just once. This rearrangement joins TRBV2 to TRBJ2-3; D is perhaps TRBD1 (6 bases). The CDR3 has 16 residues. The ends were cut back, 4 bases at V and 2 bases at J, with 16 bases in the middle. In germline, CDR1 is SNHLY, CDR2 FYNNEI. CDR3 coding DNA: TGTGCCAGCAGTGCCCCCGGGACACCCTACACAGATACGCAGTATTTT. It specifies CASSAPGTPYTDTQYF. Together with reference TRBV2 and TRBJ2-3, the CDR3 gives the full variable domain: EPEVTQTPSHQVTQMGQEVILRCVPISNHLYFYWYRQILGQKVEFLVSFYNNEISEKSEIFDDQFSVERPDGSNFTLKIRSTKLEDSAMYFCASSAPGTPYTDTQYFGPGTRLTVL.

The chain links TRBV20-1 to TRBJ2-3; D is ambiguous. CDR1 DFQATT and CDR2 SNEGSKA come from the germline V gene (reference sequence). V lost 6 bases and J lost 1, with 5 bases in between. The CDR3 is 11 residues long. The CDR3 DNA is TGCAGTGCCCCCCGCACAGATACGCAGTATTTT. Translated: CSAPRTDTQYF.

The rearrangement links TRBV28 to TRBJ2-5, with 12 bases that match TRBD2. After removal of 5 bases from V and 2 bases from J, the junction contained 0 bases not matched to a gene. Germline lookup yields CDR1 MDHEN and CDR2 SYDVKM. CDR3 size: 14 residues. Written as DNA, the CDR3 is TGTGCCAGCAGTACTAGCGGGGGGCAAGAGACCCAGTACTTC. Translation: CASSTSGGQETQYF.

This chain links TRBV7-2 with TRBJ2-3; 9 nucleotides line up with TRBD1. CDR3 length equals 17 residues. From germline, CDR1 is SGHTA and CDR2 FQGNSA. V shed 5 bases, J shed 6 bases, and the junction held 15 bases outside the gene matches. The CDR3 loop is CASSRTGVISIIDTQYF. The DNA of the CDR3 is TGTGCCAGCAGCCGGACAGGGGTGATAAGTATTATCGATACGCAGTATTTT.

This chain links TRBV11-2 with TRBJ2-1; D not certain. The V gene lost 4 bases and the J gene lost 2 bases, with 9 bases spanning the gap. Germline V lookup: CDR1 SGHAT, CDR2 FQNNGV. There are 14 residues in the CDR3. The CDR3 loop reads CASSSSSAYNEQFF. DNA of the CDR3: TGTGCCAGCAGCTCCTCCTCCGCCTACAATGAGCAGTTCTTC.

This chain links TRBV30 with TRBJ2-4; possible D gene TRBD2, 5 bases. Germline CDR1 and CDR2: GTSNPN and SVGIG (reference sequence). The CDR3 extends over 16 amino acids. Trimming stripped 4 bases from V and 0 bases from J, with 16 bases between. CDR3 loop: CAWTIGEWAAKNIQYF. CDR3 DNA: TGTGCCTGGACAATCGGGGAGTGGGCAGCCAAAAACATTCAGTACTTC.

The J gene is TRBJ2-3, the V gene TRBV4-3, with 9 bases identical to TRBD1. After removal of 0 bases from V and 4 bases from J, the junction contained 8 bases not matched to a gene. The CDR3 has 17 residues. Germline lookup yields CDR1 LGHNA and CDR2 YSLEER. The CDR3 spells CASSQDSPGQGPDTQYF. Written as DNA, the CDR3 is TGCGCCAGCAGCCAAGATTCCCCGGGACAGGGCCCAGATACGCAGTATTTT.

The CDR3 reads CASFRTGQSRGTQYF. The CDR3 bases are TGTGCCAGTTTTCGGACGGGACAATCCCGGGGTACGCAGTATTTT. The chain is built from TRBV28 and TRBJ2-3, with a weak D call TRBD1 (6 bases). Germline V gene data show CDR1 as MDHEN and CDR2 as SYDVKM. CDR3 length: 15 residues. V lost 9 bases, J lost 8 bases, and 24 bases lay in between.

This clone showed up just a few times. The chain recombines TRBV9 with TRBJ2-1; D may be TRBD1 (6 bases). The germline V gene has CDR1 SGDLS and CDR2 YYNGEE. With 0 bases removed from V and 3 bases from J, the gap between germline ends came to 13 bases. This CDR3 has 16 amino acids. The CDR3 DNA reads as TGTGCCAGCAGCGTAGATGTGGGGGACAACTACAATGAGCAGTTCTTC. Its translation is CASSVDVGDNYNEQFF.

V and J are TRBV29-1 and TRBJ2-2; D is unclear. The CDR3 is 13 residues long. Trimming pared 1 base from V and 4 bases from J, leaving 7 bases between. Germline CDR1 reads SQVTM; CDR2 reads ANQGSEA. The CDR3 coding sequence is TGCAGCGTTGAAGGTCACCTCACCGGGGAGCTGTTTTTT. The encoded protein is CSVEGHLTGELFF.

This chain links TRBV4-3 with TRBJ2-4; D is unclear. The germline V gene encodes CDR1 LGHNA and CDR2 YSLEER. CDR3 length equals 18 residues. Between the trimmed V and J ends, which lost 0 bases and 3 bases, there was a span of 18 bases. The CDR3 here is CASSQDYIRPSDKNIQYF. Here the CDR3 DNA reads TGCGCCAGCAGCCAAGATTATATCAGGCCGAGTGACAAAAACATTCAGTACTTC.

This clone was detected a few times. V usage is TRBV29-1 and J usage is TRBJ2-7; possibly TRBD2 for D (5 bases). CDR3 length: 13 residues. Trimming removed 3 bases at V and 6 bases at J, with 15 bases between. Germline loops: CDR1 SQVTM, CDR2 ANQGSEA. CDR3 sequence (DNA): TGCAGCGTTGAGATCTCGGGGTACGGCGAGCAGTACTTC. Amino acids: CSVEISGYGEQYF.

The chain uses TRBV7-2 and TRBJ2-5; 10 bases are a match to TRBD2. Trimming cost V 4 bases and J 2 bases; bases outside gene matches: 7. From germline, CDR1 is SGHTA and CDR2 FQGNSA. The CDR3 runs 16 residues. CDR3 bases: TGTGCCAGCAGCTCACCAGGACTAGCGGTACAAGAGACCCAGTACTTC. Its translation is CASSSPGLAVQETQYF.

The rearrangement uses TRBV7-2 and TRBJ2-5; TRBD1 matches 8 bases. V shed 5 bases, J shed 5 bases, and the junction held 10 bases outside the gene matches. CDR1 and CDR2 from the germline V gene are SGHTA and FQGNSA. This CDR3 has 15 residues. CDR3 amino acids: CASSDGTGGLETQYF. The CDR3, as DNA: TGTGCCAGCAGCGATGGAACAGGGGGACTTGAGACCCAGTACTTC.

The CDR3, as DNA: TGCGCCAGCAGCCTAATACCGGGAAGCAATGAGCAGTTCTTC. Translating it yields CASSLIPGSNEQFF. The rearrangement uses TRBV4-3 and TRBJ2-1, with a weak D call TRBD2 (5 bases). Germline CDR1 and CDR2: LGHNA and YSLEER. The CDR3 totals 14 residues. Between the trimmed V and J ends, which lost 4 bases and 6 bases, there was a span of 13 bases.

This clone was counted between two and nine times. The rearrangement links TRBV29-1 to TRBJ1-2; weak D call: TRBD1 (5 bases). The CDR3 contains 12 residues. The germline gives CDR1 SQVTM, CDR2 ANQGSEA. Between the trimmed V and J ends, which lost 7 bases and 4 bases, there was a span of 13 bases. In nucleotides, the CDR3 is TGCAGCGATCAGGGTCGTGGCTATGGCTACACCTTC. Its protein is CSDQGRGYGYTF.

This clone appeared a few times. The junction differs from germline at one of its ends, possibly a read error. The genes are TRBV7-9 and TRBJ1-2; D unclear. The CDR3 is made up of 13 amino acids. Germline values: CDR1 SEHNR, CDR2 FQNEAQ (reference sequence). The CDR3 DNA is TGTGCCAGCACCTTAAGGGATTTCCATGGCTACACCTTC. Amino acid sequence: CASTLRDFHGYTF.

This clone was counted a few times. V usage is TRBV29-1 and J usage is TRBJ2-5; D is undetermined. Germline V gene data show CDR1 as SQVTM and CDR2 as ANQGSEA. The CDR3 is 13 residues long. Trimming shortened V by 1 base and J by 6 bases, and 12 bases separated the two germline ends. The CDR3 here is CSVEAVSPQTQYF. The CDR3 nucleotides are TGCAGCGTTGAAGCGGTCTCTCCGCAGACCCAGTACTTC.